This paragraph reports one TCR beta chain. Germline V gene lookup returns CDR1 MDHEN and CDR2 SYDVKM. CDR3 length equals 12 residues. V dropped 5 bases and J dropped 0 bases, with 2 bases sitting between them. The entry originates in a study of T cell responses to AZD1222 COVID-19 vaccine. Method: immunoSEQ multiplex PCR; TCRdb's copy keeps in-frame clones and lacks some. The sample holds 150,000 or so clones, roughly 91% seen once. Sequencing used peripheral blood, obtained 28 days after the second AZD1222 dose. The chain employs TRBV28 and TRBJ1-3; D is ambiguous. The source of this sequence is an adult who received the AZD1222 COVID-19 vaccine. The CDR3 here is CASSLSGNTIYF. The CDR3 DNA reads as TGTGCCAGCAGTCTCTCTGGAAACACCATATATTTT.